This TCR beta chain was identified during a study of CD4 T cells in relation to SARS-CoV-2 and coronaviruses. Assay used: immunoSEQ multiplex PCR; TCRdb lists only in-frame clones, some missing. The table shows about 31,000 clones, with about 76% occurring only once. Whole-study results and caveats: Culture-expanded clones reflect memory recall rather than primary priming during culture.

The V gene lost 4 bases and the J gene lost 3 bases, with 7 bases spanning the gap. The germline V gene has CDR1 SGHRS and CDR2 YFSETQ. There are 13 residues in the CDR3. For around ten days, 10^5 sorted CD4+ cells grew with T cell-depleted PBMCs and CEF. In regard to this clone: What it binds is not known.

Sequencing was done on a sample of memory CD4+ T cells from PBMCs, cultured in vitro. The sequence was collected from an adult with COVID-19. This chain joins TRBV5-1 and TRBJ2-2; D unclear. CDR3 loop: CASSQQDTGELFF. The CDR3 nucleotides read TGCGCCAGCAGCCAGCAGGACACCGGGGAGCTGTTTTTT.